The 4 T cell receptor beta chains reported below all come from one sample, sequenced in a study of response to subunit inactivated influenza vaccine. TCRdb ran MiXCR on the RT-PCR reads and lists one entry per CDR3 protein. The sample comprises about 520,000 distinct CDR3 sequences, 25% of which are singletons, and less than 2.5% rests with the top ten. The source was CD4+ T cells sorted from PBMCs, collected 4 to 6 days after vaccination. These receptors came from a man aged 45 to 65 who received an inactivated influenza vaccine.

This chain uses TRBV6-1 with TRBJ2-5; possibly TRBD1 for D (6 bases). Trimming removed 5 bases at V and 5 bases at J, with 15 bases between. Germline CDR1 and CDR2: MNHNS and SASEGT. This CDR3 is 14 amino acids long. The DNA of the CDR3 is TGTGCCAGCAGTCCCCAACGCCAGGGGGAGACCCAGTACTTC. Translating it yields CASSPQRQGETQYF.

This clonotype occurred a few times. V and J are TRBV20-1 and TRBJ1-6; no clear D. The V gene's germline CDR1 is DFQATT and CDR2 SNEGSKA (reference sequence). The CDR3 extends over 14 amino acids. The germline V and J ends were trimmed by 5 bases and 5 bases, with 13 bases remaining between them. Here the CDR3 DNA reads TGCAGTGCTCCGACCCAGTGGGATAATTCACCCCTCCACTTT. Translation: CSAPTQWDNSPLHF.

The genes are TRBV20-1 and TRBJ1-6; 11 nucleotides align to TRBD1. V shed 2 bases and J 6 bases; nucleotides not matched to a gene: 3. Germline values: CDR1 DFQATT, CDR2 SNEGSKA (reference sequence). The length of the CDR3 is 15 residues. The CDR3 DNA sequence: TGCAGTGCTAGAAGGACAGGGGGCCGTAATTCACCCCTCCACTTT. Translation: CSARRTGGRNSPLHF.

This clonotype was recorded at least ten times. This chain uses TRBV12-3 or TRBV12-4 with TRBJ2-7, with D perhaps TRBD1 (6 bases). Trimming shortened V by 4 bases and J by 3 bases, and 16 bases separated the two germline ends. The CDR3 is made up of 15 amino acids. CDR3 DNA sequence: TGTGCCAGCAGTTCCTCCGGGACAAATTTCTACGAGCAGTACTTC. Translation gives CASSSSGTNFYEQYF.